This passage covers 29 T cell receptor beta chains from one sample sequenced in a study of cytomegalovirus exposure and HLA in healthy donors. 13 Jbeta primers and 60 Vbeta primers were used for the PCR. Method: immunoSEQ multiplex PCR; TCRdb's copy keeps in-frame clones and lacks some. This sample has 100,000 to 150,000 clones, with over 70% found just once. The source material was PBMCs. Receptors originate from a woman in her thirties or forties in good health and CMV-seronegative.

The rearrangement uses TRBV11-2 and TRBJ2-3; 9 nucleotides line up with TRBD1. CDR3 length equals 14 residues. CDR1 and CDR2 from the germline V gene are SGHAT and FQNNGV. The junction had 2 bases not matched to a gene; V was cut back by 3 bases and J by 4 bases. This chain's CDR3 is CASSFGQGPDTQYF. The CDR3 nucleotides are TGTGCCAGCAGCTTCGGACAGGGGCCAGATACGCAGTATTTT. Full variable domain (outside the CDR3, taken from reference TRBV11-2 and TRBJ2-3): EAGVAQSPRYKIIEKRQSVAFWCNPISGHATLYWYQQILGQGPKLLIQFQNNGVVDDSQLPKDRFSAERLKGVDSTLKIQPAKLEDSAVYLCASSFGQGPDTQYFGPGTRLTVL.

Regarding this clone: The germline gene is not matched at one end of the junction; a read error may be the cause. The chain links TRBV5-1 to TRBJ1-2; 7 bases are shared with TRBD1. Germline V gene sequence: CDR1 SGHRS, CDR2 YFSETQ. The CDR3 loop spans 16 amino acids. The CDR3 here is CASSKRTGESNYGYPF. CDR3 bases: TGCGCCAGCAGCAAAAGGACAGGAGAATCTAACTATGGCTACCCCTTC.

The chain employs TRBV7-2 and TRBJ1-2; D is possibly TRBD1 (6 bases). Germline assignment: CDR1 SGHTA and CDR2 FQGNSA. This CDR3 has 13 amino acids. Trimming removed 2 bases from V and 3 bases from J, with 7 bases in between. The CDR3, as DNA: TGTGCCAGCAGCTTATACAGGGACTATGGCTACACCTTC. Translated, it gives CASSLYRDYGYTF.

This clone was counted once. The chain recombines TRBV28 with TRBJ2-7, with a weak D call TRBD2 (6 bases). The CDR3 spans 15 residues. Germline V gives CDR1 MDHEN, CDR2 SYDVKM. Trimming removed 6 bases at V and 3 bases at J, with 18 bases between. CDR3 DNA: TGTGCCAGCAGGACTCTCGGTAGCGGAGGCTACGAGCAGTACTTC. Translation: CASRTLGSGGYEQYF.

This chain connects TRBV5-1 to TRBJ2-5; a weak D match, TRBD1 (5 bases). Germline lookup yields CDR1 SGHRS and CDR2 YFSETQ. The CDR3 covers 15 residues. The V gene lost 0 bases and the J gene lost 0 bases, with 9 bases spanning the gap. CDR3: CASSLVAGHQETQYF. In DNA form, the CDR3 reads TGCGCCAGCAGCTTGGTGGCAGGGCACCAAGAGACCCAGTACTTC.

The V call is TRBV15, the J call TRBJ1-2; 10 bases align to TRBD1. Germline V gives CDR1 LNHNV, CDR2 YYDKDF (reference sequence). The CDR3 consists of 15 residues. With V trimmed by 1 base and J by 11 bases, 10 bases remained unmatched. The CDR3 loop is CATSRGAGQGFPYTF. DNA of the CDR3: TGTGCCACCAGCAGAGGTGCGGGACAGGGGTTCCCGTACACCTTC.

The CDR3 DNA reads as TGTGCCAGCAGCCCCTTCGGGGAGAGTCAGCCCCAGCATTTT. Residues: CASSPFGESQPQHF. The rearrangement joins TRBV9 to TRBJ1-5; unclear D gene. From germline, CDR1 is SGDLS and CDR2 YYNGEE. This CDR3 comprises 14 residues. V was pared by 4 bases and J by 6 bases, with 14 bases between.

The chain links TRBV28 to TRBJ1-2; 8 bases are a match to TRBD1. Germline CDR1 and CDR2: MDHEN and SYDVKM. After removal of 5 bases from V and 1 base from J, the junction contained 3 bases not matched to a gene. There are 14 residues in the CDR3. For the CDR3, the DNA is TGTGCCAGCAGTCAGGGGGCGGGTAACTATGGCTACACCTTC. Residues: CASSQGAGNYGYTF.

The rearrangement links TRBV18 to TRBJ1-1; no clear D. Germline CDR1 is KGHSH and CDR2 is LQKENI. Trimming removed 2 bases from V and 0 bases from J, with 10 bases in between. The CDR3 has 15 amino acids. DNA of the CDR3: TGTGCCAGCTCACCAGGAGGCAGTCTGAACACTGAAGCTTTCTTT. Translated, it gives CASSPGGSLNTEAFF.

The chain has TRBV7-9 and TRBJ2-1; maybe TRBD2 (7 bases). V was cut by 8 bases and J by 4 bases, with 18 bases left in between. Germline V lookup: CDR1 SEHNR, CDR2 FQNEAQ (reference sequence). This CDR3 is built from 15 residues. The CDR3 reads CASLLAGAGYNEQFF. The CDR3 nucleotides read TGTGCCAGCCTTTTGGCGGGGGCCGGGTACAATGAGCAGTTCTTC.

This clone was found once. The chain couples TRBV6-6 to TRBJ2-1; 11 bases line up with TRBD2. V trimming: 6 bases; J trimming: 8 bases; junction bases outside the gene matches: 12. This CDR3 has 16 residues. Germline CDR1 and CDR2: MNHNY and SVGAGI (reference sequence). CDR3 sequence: CASSKSGLAGGYEQFF. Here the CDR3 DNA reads TGTGCCAGCAGCAAGTCGGGGCTAGCGGGAGGTTATGAGCAGTTCTTC.

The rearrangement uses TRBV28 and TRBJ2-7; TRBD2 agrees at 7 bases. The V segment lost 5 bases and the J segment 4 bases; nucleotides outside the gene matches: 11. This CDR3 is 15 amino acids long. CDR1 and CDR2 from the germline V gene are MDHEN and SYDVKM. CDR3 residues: CASSGPGSGVYEQYF. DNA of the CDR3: TGTGCCAGCAGTGGCCCGGGGAGCGGGGTATACGAGCAGTACTTC.

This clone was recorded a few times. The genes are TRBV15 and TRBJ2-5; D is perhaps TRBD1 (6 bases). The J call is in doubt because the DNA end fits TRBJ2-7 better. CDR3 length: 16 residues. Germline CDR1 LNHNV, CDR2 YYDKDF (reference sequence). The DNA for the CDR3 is TGTGCCACCAGCAGAGAGGGTAGGGACACGGCCTACGAGCAGTACTTC. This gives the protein CATSREGRDTAYEQYF.

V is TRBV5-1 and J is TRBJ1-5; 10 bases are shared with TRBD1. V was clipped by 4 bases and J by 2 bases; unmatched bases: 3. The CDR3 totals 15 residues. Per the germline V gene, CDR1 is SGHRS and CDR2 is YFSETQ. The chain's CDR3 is CASSPGQGGNQPQHF. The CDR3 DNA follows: TGCGCCAGCAGCCCAGGACAGGGGGGCAATCAGCCCCAGCATTTT.

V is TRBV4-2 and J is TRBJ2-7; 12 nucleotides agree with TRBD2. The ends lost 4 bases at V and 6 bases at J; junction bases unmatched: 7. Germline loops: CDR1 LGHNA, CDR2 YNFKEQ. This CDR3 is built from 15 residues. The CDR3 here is CASSPPLAGGTEQYF. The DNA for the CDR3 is TGTGCCAGCAGCCCCCCCCTAGCGGGAGGGACCGAGCAGTACTTC.

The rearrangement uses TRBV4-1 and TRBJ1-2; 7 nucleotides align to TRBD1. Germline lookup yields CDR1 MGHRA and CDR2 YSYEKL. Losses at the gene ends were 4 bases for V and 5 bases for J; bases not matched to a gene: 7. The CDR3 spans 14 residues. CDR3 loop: CASSPERRGYGYTF. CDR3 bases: TGCGCCAGCAGCCCCGAGCGCAGGGGGTATGGCTACACCTTC.

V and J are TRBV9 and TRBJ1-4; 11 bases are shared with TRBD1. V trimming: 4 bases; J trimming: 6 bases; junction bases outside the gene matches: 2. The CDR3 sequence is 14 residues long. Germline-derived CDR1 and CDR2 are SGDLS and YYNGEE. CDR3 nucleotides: TGTGCCAGCAGCCGGACAGGGGGCGATGAAAAACTGTTTTTT. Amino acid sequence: CASSRTGGDEKLFF.

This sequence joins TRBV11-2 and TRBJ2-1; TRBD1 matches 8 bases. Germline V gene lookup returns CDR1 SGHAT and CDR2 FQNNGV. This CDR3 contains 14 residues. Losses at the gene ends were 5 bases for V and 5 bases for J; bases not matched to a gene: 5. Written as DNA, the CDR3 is TGTGCCAGCAGCCCGGGGACAGGAAACAATGAGCAGTTCTTC. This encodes CASSPGTGNNEQFF.

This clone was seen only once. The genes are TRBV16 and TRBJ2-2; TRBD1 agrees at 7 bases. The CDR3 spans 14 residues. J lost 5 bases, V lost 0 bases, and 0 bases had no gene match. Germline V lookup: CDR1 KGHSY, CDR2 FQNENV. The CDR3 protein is CASSQSQGTGELFF. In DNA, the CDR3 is TGTGCCAGCAGCCAATCACAGGGGACCGGGGAGCTGTTTTTT.

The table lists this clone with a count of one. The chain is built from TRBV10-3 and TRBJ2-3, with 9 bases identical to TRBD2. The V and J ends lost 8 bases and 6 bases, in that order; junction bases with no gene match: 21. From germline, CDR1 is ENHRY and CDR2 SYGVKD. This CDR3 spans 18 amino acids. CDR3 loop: CAIRKSGSSGTSGDTQYF. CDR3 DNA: TGTGCCATCCGGAAGTCGGGCTCTAGCGGGACCTCGGGGGATACGCAGTATTTT.

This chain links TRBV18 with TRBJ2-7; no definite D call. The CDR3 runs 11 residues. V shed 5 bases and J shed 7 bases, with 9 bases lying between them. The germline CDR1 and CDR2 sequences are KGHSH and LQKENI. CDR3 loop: CASSGQWEQYF. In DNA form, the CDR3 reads TGTGCCAGCTCAGGGCAGTGGGAGCAGTACTTC.

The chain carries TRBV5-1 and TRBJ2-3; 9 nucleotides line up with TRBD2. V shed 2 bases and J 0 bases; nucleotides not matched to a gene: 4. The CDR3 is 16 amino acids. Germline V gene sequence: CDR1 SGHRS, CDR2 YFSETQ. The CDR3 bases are TGCGCCAGCAGCTTTAGACTAGCGGAAAGCACAGATACGCAGTATTTT. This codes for CASSFRLAESTDTQYF. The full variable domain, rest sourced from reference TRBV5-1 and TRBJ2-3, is KAGVTQTPRYLIKTRGQQVTLSCSPISGHRSVSWYQQTPGQGLQFLFEYFSETQRNKGNFPGRFSGRQFSNSRSEMNVSTLELGDSALYLCASSFRLAESTDTQYFGPGTRLTVL.

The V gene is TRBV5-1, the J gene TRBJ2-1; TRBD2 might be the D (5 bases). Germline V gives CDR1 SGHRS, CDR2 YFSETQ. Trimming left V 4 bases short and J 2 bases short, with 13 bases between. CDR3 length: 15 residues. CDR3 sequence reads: CASSASEGPYNEQFF. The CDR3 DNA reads TGCGCCAGCAGCGCCTCTGAGGGTCCCTACAATGAGCAGTTCTTC.

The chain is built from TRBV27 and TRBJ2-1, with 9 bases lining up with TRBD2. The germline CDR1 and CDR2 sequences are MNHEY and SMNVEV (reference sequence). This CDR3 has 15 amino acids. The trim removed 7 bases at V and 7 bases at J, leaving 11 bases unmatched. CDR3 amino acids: CASKGGLAFLNEQFF. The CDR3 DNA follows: TGTGCCAGCAAAGGGGGACTAGCCTTCCTAAATGAGCAGTTCTTC.

The DNA for the CDR3 is TGTGCCAGTAGTATAGGGCTCGGGGGGGCCGGGCAGCCCCAGCATTTT. As protein: CASSIGLGGAGQPQHF. The chain uses TRBV19 and TRBJ1-5; D may be TRBD1 (6 bases). V lost 1 base, J lost 7 bases, and 17 bases lay in between. The CDR3 totals 16 residues. Per germline, CDR1 LNHDA and CDR2 SQIVND (reference sequence).

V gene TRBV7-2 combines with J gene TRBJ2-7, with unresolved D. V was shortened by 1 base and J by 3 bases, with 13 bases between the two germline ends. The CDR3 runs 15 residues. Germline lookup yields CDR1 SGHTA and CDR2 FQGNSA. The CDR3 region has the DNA TGTGCCAGCAGCTTAGGCCTTGAGCCCCGCTACGAGCAGTACTTC. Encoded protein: CASSLGLEPRYEQYF. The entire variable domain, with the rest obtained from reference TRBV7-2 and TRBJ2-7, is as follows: GAGVSQSPSNKVTEKGKDVELRCDPISGHTALYWYRQSLGQGLEFLIYFQGNSAPDKSGLPSDRFSAERTGGSVSTLTIQRTQQEDSAVYLCASSLGLEPRYEQYFGPGTRLTVT.

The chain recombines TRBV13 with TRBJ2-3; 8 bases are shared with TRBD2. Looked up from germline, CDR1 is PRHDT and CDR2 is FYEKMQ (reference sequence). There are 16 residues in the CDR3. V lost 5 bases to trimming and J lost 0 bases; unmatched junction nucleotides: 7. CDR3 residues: CASSPSAGASTDTQYF. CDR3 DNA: TGTGCCAGCAGCCCATCAGCGGGGGCTAGCACAGATACGCAGTATTTT.

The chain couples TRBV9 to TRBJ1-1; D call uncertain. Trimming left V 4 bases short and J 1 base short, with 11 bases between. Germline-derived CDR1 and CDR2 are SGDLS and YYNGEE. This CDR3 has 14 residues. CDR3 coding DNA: TGTGCCAGCAGCCCAGTCCCGGGGAACACTGAAGCTTTCTTT. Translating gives CASSPVPGNTEAFF.

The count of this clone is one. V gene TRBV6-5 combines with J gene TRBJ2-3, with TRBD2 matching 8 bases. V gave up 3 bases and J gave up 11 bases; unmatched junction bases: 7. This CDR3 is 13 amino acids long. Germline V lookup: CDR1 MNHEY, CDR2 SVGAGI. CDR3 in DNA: TGTGCCAGCAGTTATCGTCGGGAGGGAGGGCAGTATTTT. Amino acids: CASSYRREGGQYF.